This TCR beta chain is drawn from a study of blood T cells in healthy people across ages. The CDR3 contains 14 residues. V was trimmed by 3 bases and J by 3 bases, leaving 13 bases between them. From germline, CDR1 is SGDLS and CDR2 YYNGEE. Together with a sample-barcoded 5' primer, a J-beta primer mix was included in a second PCR lasting 7 to 11 cycles. TCRdb reanalysed the 5' RACE reads using MiXCR and keeps one entry per CDR3 protein. The table lists about 1.6 million distinct CDR3 sequences, 30% to 35% of them singletons. Sequenced: blood. The clonotype originates from a woman in her thirties in good health. The chain recombines TRBV9 with TRBJ2-7; D remains unclear. CDR3 coding DNA: TGTGCCAGCAGCGGGGGAAAGAGCCACTACGAGCAGTACTTC. Translating gives CASSGGKSHYEQYF.